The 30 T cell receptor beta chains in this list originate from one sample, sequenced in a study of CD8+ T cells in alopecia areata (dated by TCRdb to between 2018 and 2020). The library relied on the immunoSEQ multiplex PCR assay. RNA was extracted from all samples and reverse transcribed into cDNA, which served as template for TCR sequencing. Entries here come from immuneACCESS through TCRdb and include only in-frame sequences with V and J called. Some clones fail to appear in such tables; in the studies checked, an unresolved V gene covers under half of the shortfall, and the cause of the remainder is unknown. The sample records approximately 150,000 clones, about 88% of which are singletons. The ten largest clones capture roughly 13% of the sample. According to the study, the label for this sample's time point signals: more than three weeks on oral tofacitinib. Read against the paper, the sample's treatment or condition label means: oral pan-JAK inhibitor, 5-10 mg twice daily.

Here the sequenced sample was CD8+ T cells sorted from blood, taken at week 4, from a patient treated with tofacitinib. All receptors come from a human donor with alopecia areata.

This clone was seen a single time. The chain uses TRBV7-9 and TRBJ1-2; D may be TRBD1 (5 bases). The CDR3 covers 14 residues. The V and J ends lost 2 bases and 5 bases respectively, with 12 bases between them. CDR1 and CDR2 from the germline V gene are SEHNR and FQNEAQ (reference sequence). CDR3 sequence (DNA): TGTGCCAGCAGCTTATTGGGGGATCTTTATGGCTACACCTTC. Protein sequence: CASSLLGDLYGYTF.

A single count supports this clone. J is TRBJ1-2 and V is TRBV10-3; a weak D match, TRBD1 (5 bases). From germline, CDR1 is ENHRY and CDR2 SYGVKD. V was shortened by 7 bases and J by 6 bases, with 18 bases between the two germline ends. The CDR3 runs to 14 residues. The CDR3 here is CAITGTQGVDGYTF. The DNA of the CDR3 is TGTGCCATCACTGGGACCCAAGGGGTGGATGGCTACACCTTC.

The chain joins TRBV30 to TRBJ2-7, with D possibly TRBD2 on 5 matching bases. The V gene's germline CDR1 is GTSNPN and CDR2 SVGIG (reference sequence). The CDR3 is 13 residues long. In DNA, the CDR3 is TGTGCTTTCGAGGGCGAGCATCACTACGAGCAGTACTTC. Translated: CAFEGEHHYEQYF.

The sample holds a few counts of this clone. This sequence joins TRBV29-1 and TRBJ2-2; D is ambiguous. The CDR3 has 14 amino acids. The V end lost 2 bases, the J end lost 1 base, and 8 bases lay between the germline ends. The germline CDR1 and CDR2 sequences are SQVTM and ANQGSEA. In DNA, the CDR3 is TGCAGCGTTGAACATGCAGTGAACACCGGGGAGCTGTTTTTT. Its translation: CSVEHAVNTGELFF.

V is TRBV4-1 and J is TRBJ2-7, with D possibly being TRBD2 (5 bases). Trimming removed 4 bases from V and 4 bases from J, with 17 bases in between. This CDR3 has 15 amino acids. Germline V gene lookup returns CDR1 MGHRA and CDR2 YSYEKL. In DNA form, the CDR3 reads TGCGCCAGCAGCCTAGCGTTTGGCGGTCAATACGAGCAGTACTTC. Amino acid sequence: CASSLAFGGQYEQYF.

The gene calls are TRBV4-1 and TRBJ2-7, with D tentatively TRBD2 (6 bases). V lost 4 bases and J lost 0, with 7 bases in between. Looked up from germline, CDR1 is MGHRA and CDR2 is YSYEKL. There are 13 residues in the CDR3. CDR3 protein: CASSRGVSYEQYF. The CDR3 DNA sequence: TGCGCCAGCAGCCGCGGGGTCTCCTACGAGCAGTACTTC.

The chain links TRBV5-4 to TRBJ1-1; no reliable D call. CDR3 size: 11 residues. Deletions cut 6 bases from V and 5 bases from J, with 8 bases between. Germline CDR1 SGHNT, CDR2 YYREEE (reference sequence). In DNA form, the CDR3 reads TGTGCCAGCACCTTTAGTACTGAAGCTTTCTTT. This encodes CASTFSTEAFF.

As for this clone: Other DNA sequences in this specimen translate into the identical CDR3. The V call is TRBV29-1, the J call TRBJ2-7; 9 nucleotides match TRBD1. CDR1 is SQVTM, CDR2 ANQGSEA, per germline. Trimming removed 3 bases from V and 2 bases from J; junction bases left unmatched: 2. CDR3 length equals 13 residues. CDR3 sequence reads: CSVEGQGTYEQYF. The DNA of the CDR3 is TGCAGCGTTGAGGGACAGGGAACCTACGAGCAGTACTTC.

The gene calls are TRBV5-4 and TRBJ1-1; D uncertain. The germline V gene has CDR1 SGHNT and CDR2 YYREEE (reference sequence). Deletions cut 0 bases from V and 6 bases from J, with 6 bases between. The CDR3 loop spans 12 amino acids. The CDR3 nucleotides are TGTGCCAGCAGCTTGGGCTCGGCTGAAGCTTTCTTT. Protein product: CASSLGSAEAFF.

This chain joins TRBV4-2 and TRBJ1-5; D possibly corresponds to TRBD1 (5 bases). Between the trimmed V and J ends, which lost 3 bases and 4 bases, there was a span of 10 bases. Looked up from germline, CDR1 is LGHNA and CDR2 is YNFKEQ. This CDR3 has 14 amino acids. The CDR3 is CASSHEGNNQPQHF. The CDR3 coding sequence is TGTGCCAGCAGCCACGAGGGGAATAATCAGCCCCAGCATTTT.

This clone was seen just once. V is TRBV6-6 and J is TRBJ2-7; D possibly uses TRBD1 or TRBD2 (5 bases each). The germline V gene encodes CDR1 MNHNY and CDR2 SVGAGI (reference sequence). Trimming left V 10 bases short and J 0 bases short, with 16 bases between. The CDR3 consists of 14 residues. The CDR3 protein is CAITGTLSSYEQYF. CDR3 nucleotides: TGTGCCATTACCGGGACCTTGAGCTCCTACGAGCAGTACTTC.

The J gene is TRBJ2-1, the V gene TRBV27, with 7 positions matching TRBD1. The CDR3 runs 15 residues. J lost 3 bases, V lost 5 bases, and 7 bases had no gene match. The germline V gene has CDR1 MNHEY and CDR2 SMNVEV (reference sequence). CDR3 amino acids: CASSPPDRNYNEQFF. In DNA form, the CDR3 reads TGTGCCAGCAGTCCCCCGGACAGGAACTACAATGAGCAGTTCTTC.

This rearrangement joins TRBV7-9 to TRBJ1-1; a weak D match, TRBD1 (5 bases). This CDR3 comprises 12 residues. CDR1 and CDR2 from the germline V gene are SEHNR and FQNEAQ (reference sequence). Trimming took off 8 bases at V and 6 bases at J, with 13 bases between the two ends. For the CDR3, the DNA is TGTGCCAGCGGCACGGGGGGGTCTGAAGCTTTCTTT. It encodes CASGTGGSEAFF.

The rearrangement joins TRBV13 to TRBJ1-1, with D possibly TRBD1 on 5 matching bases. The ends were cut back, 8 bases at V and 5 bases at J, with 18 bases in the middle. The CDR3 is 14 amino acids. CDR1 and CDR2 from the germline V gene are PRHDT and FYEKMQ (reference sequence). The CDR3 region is CASHARGMRTEAFF. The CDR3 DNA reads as TGTGCCAGCCACGCAAGGGGAATGAGGACTGAAGCTTTCTTT. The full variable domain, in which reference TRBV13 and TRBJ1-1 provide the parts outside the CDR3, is AAGVIQSPRHLIKEKRETATLKCYPIPRHDTVYWYQQGPGQDPQFLISFYEKMQSDKGSIPDRFSAQQFSDYHSELNMSSLELGDSALYFCASHARGMRTEAFFGQGTRLTVV.

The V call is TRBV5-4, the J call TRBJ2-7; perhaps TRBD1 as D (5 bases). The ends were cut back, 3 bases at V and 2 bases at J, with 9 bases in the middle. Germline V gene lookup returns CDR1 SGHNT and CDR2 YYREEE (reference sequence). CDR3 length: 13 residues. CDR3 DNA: TGTGCCAGCAGCTCACAGGTACCCTACGAGCAGTACTTC. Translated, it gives CASSSQVPYEQYF.

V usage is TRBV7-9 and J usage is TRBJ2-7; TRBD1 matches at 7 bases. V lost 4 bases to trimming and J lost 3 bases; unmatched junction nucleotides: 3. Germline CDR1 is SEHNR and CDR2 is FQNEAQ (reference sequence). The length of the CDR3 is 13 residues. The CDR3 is CASSSGTDYEQYF. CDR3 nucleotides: TGTGCCAGCAGCTCCGGGACAGACTACGAGCAGTACTTC.

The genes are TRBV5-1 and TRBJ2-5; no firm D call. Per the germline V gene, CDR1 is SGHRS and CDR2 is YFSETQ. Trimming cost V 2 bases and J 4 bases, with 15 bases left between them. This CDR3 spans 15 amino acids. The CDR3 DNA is TGCGCCAGCAGCTTAGATAGTGTCCCCGGAGAGACCCAGTACTTC. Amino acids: CASSLDSVPGETQYF.

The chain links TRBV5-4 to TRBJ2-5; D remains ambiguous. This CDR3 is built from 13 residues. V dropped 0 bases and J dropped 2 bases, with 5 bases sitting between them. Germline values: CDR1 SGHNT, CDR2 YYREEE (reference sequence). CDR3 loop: CASSLEQQETQYF. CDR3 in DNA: TGTGCCAGCAGCTTGGAACAGCAAGAGACCCAGTACTTC.

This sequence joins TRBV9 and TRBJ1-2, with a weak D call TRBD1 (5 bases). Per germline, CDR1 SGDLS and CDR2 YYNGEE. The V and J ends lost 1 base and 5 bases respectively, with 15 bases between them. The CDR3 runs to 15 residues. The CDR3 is CASSVYPGPKYGYTF. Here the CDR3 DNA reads TGTGCCAGCAGCGTATACCCAGGGCCAAAATATGGCTACACCTTC.

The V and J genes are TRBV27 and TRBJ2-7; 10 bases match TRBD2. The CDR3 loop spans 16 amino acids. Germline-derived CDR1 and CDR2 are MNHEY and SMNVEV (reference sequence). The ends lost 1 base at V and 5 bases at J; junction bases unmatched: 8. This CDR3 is CASSLFWLAGANEQYF. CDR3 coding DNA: TGTGCCAGCAGTTTATTCTGGCTAGCGGGAGCCAACGAGCAGTACTTC.

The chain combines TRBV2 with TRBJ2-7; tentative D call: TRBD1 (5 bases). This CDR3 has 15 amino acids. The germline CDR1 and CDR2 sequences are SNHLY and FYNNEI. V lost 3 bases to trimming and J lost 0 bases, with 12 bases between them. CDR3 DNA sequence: TGTGCCAGCAGTGAGGGCAGGGTGAGCTCCTACGAGCAGTACTTC. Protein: CASSEGRVSSYEQYF. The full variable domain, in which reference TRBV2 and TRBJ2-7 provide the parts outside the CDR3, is EPEVTQTPSHQVTQMGQEVILRCVPISNHLYFYWYRQILGQKVEFLVSFYNNEISEKSEIFDDQFSVERPDGSNFTLKIRSTKLEDSAMYFCASSEGRVSSYEQYFGPGTRLTVT.

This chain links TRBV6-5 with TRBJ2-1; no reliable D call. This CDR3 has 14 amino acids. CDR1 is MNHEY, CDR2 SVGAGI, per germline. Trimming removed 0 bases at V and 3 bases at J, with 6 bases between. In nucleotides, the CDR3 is TGTGCCAGCAGTTACTCTCCAATCTACAATGAGCAGTTCTTC. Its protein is CASSYSPIYNEQFF.

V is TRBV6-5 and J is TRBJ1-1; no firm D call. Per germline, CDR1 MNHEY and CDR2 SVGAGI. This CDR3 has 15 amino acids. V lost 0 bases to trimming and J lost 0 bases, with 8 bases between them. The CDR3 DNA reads TGTGCCAGCAGTTACTCGGCGCACTTGAACACTGAAGCTTTCTTT. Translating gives CASSYSAHLNTEAFF.

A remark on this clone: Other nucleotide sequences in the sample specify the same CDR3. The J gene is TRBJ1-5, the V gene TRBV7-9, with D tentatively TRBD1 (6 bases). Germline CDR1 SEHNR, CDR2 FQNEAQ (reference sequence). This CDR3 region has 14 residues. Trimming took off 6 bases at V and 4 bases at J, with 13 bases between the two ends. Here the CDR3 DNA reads TGTGCCAGCAGTCTAGGGGGAGGTAATCAGCCCCAGCATTTT. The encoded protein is CASSLGGGNQPQHF.

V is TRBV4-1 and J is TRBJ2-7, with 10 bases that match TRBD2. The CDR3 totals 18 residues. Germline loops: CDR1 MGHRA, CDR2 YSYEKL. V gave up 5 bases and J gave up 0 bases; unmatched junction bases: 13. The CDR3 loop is CASSELPTGLAFSYEQYF. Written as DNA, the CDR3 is TGCGCCAGCAGCGAGCTCCCCACGGGACTAGCGTTCTCCTACGAGCAGTACTTC.

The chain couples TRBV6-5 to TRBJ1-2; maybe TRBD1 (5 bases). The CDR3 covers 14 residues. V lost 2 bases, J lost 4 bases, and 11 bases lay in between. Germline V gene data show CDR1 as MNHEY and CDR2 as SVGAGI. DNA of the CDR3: TGTGCCAGCAGTTACACGGCCGGGGGCTATGGCTACACCTTC. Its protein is CASSYTAGGYGYTF.

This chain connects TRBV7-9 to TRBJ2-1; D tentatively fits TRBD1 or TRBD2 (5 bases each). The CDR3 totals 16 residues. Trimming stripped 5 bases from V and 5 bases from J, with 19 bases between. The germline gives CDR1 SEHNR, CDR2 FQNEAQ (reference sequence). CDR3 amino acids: CASSPDVGVGHNEQFF. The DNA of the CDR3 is TGTGCCAGCAGCCCGGACGTGGGGGTGGGTCACAATGAGCAGTTCTTC.

CDR3 in DNA: TGCAGCGTTGTCGAAGGTAGCGGGAGACCCGGGGAGCTGTTTTTT. Translated: CSVVEGSGRPGELFF. J is TRBJ2-2 and V is TRBV29-1, with 9 bases fitting TRBD2. The CDR3 spans 15 residues. The V segment lost 4 bases and the J segment 6 bases; nucleotides outside the gene matches: 9. Germline V gene data show CDR1 as SQVTM and CDR2 as ANQGSEA.

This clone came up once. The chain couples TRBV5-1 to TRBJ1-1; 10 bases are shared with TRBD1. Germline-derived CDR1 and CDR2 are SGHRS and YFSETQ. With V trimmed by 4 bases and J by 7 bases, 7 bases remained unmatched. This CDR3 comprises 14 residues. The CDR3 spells CASSSGQGVDEAFF. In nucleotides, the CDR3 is TGCGCCAGCAGCAGCGGACAGGGGGTTGATGAAGCTTTCTTT. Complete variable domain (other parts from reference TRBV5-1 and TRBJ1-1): KAGVTQTPRYLIKTRGQQVTLSCSPISGHRSVSWYQQTPGQGLQFLFEYFSETQRNKGNFPGRFSGRQFSNSRSEMNVSTLELGDSALYLCASSSGQGVDEAFFGQGTRLTVV.

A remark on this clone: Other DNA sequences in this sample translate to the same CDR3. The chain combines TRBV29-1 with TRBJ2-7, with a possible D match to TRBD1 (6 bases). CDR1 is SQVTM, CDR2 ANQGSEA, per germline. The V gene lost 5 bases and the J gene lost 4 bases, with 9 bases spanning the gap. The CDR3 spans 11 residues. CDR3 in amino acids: CSVQQGYEQYF. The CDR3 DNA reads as TGCAGCGTTCAGCAGGGGTACGAGCAGTACTTC.